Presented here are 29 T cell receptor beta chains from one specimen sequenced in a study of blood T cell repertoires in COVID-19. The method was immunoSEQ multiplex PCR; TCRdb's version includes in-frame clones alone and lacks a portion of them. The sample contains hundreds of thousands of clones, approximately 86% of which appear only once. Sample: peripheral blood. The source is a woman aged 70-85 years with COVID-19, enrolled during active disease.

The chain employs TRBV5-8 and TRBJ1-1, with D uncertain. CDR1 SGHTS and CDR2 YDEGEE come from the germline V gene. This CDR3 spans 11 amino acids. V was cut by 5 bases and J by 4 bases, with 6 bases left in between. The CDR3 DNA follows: TGTGCCAGCAGGTCCCGCACTGAAGCTTTCTTT. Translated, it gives CASRSRTEAFF.

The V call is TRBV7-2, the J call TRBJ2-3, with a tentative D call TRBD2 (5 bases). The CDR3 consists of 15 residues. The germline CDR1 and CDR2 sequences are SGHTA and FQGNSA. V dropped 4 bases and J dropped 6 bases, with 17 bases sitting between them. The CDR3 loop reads CASSSPPDLVDTQYF. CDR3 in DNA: TGTGCCAGCAGCTCCCCCCCGGACTTGGTGGATACGCAGTATTTT. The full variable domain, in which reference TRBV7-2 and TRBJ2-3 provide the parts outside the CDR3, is GAGVSQSPSNKVTEKGKDVELRCDPISGHTALYWYRQSLGQGLEFLIYFQGNSAPDKSGLPSDRFSAERTGGSVSTLTIQRTQQEDSAVYLCASSSPPDLVDTQYFGPGTRLTVL.

Here the CDR3 reads CASRRAGGYTGELFF. Written as DNA, the CDR3 is TGTGCCAGCAGGCGAGCGGGGGGGTACACCGGGGAGCTGTTTTTT. The chain carries TRBV7-6 and TRBJ2-2, with 10 bases aligning to TRBD2. This CDR3 has 15 residues. Germline CDR1 SGHVS, CDR2 FNYEAQ. V lost 6 bases and J lost 3; bases outside the gene matches: 4.

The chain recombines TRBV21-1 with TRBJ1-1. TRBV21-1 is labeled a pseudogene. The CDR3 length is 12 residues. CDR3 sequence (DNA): TGTGCCAGCAGCAAGGGGAGAACTGAAGCTTTCTTT. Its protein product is CASSKGRTEAFF.

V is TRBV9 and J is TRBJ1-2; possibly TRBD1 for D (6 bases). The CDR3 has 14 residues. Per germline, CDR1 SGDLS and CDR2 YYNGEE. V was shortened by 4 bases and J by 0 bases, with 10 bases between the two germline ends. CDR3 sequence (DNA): TGTGCCAGCAGCCCCAGGACAGCTAACTATGGCTACACCTTC. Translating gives CASSPRTANYGYTF.

CDR3 sequence reads: CSVMAGSYGYTF. The CDR3 region has the DNA TGCAGCGTGATGGCCGGGAGCTATGGCTACACCTTC. The V call is TRBV29-1, the J call TRBJ1-2; D not resolved. The CDR3 spans 12 residues. V was clipped by 6 bases and J by 4 bases, with 12 bases between them. Looked up from germline, CDR1 is SQVTM and CDR2 is ANQGSEA. The entire variable domain, with the rest obtained from reference TRBV29-1 and TRBJ1-2, is as follows: SAVISQKPSRDICQRGTSLTIQCQVDSQVTMMFWYRQQPGQSLTLIATANQGSEATYESGFVIDKFPISRPNLTFSTLTVSNMSPEDSSIYLCSVMAGSYGYTFGSGTRLTVV.

The CDR3 sequence is CASGLPEGQGANQPQHF. In DNA, the CDR3 is TGTGCTAGTGGTTTGCCAGAGGGACAGGGGGCGAATCAGCCCCAGCATTTT. V usage is TRBV12-5 and J usage is TRBJ1-5; 12 bases map to TRBD1. J gave up 4 bases and V 2 bases, and 6 bases lay outside the gene matches. Germline CDR1 and CDR2: LGHNT and FRNRAP. The CDR3 is 17 residues long.

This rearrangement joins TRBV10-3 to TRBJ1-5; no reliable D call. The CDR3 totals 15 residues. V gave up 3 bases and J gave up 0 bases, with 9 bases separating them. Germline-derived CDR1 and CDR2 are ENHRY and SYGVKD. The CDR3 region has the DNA TGTGCCATCAGTGACCCTCAGGTTAGCAATCAGCCCCAGCATTTT. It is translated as CAISDPQVSNQPQHF.

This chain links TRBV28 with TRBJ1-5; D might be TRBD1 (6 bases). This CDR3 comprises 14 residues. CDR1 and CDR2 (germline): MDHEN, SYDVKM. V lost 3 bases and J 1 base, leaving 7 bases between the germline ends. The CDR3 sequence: CASSFQGSNQPQHF. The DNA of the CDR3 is TGTGCCAGCAGTTTTCAGGGGAGCAATCAGCCCCAGCATTTT.

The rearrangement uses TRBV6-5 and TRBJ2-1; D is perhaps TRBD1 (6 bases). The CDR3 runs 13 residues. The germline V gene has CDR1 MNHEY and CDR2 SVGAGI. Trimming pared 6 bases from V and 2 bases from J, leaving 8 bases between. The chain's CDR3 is CASRGDTYNEQFF. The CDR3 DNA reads TGTGCCAGCAGGGGGGACACCTACAATGAGCAGTTCTTC.

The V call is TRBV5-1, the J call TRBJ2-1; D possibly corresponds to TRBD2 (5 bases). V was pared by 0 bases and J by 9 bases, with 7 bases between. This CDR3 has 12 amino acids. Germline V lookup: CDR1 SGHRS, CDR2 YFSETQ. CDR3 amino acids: CASSLGGSEQFF. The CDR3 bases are TGCGCCAGCAGCTTGGGTGGGAGTGAGCAGTTCTTC.

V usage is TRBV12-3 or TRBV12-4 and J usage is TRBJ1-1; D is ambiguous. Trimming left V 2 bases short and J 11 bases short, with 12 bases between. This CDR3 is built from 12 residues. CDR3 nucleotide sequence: TGTGCCAGCAGTTTAAGCGGGGAATTGGCTTTCTTT. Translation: CASSLSGELAFF.

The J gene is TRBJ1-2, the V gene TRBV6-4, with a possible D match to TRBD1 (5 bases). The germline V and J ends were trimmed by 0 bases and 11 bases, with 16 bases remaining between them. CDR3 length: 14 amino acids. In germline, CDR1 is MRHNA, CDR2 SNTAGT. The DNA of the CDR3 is TGTGCCAGCAGTGACTCGACTCAGGGTTTCCAGTACACCTTC. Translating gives CASSDSTQGFQYTF.

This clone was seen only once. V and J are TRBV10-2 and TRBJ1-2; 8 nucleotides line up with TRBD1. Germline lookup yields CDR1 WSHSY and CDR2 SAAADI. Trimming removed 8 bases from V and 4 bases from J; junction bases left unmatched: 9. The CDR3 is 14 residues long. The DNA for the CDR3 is TGCGCCAGCCTGACAGGGGAGAGGCCCTATGGCTACACCTTC. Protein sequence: CASLTGERPYGYTF.

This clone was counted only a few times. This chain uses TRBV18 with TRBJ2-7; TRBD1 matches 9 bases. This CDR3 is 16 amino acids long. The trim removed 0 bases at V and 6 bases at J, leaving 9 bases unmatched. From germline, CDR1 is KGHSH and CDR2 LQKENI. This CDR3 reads CASSPPTGTGLGEQYF. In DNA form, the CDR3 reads TGTGCCAGCTCACCACCGACGGGGACAGGGTTGGGCGAGCAGTACTTC.

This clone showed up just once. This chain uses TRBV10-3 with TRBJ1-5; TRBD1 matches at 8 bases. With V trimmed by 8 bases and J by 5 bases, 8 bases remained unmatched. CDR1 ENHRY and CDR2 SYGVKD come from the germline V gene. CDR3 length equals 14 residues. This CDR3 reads CAIGLGQGDQPQHF. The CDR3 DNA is TGTGCCATCGGACTAGGACAGGGAGATCAGCCCCAGCATTTT.

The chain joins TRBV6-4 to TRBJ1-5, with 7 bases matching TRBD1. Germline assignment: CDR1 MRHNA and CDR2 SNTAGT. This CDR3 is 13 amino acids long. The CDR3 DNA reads TGTGCTAAAAAGGGGGCAGTTAATCAGCCCCAGCATTTT. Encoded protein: CAKKGAVNQPQHF.

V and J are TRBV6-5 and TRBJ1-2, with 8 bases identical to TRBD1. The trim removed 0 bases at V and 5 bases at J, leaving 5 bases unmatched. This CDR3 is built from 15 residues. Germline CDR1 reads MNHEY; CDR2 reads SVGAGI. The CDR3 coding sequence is TGTGCCAGCAGTTACTCGACTACAGGGGGTTATGGCTACACCTTC. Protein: CASSYSTTGGYGYTF.

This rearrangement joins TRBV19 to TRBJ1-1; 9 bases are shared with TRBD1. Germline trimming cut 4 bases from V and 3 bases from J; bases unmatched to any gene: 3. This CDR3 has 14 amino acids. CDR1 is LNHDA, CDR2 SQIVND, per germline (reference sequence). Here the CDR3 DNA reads TGTGCCAGTAGTAGGGGACAGGGAGACACTGAAGCTTTCTTT. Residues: CASSRGQGDTEAFF.

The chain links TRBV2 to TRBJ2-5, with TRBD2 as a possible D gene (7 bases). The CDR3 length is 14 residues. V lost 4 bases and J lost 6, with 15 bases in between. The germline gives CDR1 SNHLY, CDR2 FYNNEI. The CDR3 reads CASSGEGDKQTQYF. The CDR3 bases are TGTGCCAGCAGTGGGGAGGGGGATAAGCAGACCCAGTACTTC.

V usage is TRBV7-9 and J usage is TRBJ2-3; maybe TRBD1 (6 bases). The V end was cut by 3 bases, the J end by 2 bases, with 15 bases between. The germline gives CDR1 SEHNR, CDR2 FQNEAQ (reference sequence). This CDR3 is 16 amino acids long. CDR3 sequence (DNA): TGTGCCAGCAGCTTTCCGTGGGGACAAAACACAGATACGCAGTATTTT. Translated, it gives CASSFPWGQNTDTQYF.

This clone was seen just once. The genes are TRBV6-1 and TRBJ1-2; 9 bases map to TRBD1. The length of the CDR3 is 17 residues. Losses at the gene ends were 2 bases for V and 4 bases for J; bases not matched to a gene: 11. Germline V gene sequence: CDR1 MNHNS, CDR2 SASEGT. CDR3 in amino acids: CASSEPGQGLPLYGYTF. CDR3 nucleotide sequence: TGTGCCAGCAGTGAACCCGGACAGGGGCTACCCCTCTATGGCTACACCTTC.

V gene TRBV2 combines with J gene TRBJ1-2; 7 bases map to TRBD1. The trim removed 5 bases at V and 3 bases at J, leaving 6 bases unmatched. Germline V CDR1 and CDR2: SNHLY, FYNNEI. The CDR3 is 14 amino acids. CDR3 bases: TGTGCCAGCAGTTTAAACAGGGGCGACTATGGCTACACCTTC. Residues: CASSLNRGDYGYTF.

CDR3 region: CASTLPSGQGGGELFF. The CDR3 region has the DNA TGTGCCAGTACCCTCCCCTCGGGACAGGGTGGCGGGGAGCTGTTTTTT. This chain links TRBV19 with TRBJ2-2; TRBD1 aligns across 9 bases. This CDR3 region has 16 residues. V dropped 7 bases and J dropped 7; count of bases not matched to a gene: 13. The germline gives CDR1 LNHDA, CDR2 SQIVND (reference sequence).

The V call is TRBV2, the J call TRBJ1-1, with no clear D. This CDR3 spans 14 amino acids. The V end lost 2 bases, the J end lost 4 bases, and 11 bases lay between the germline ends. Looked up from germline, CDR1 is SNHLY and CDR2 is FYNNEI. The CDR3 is CASSEYTELTEAFF. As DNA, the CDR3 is TGTGCCAGCAGTGAATATACAGAGCTCACTGAAGCTTTCTTT.

The CDR3 sequence: CASRTGSSYNEQFF. The DNA for the CDR3 is TGTGCCAGCAGGACAGGGAGCTCCTACAATGAGCAGTTCTTC. This rearrangement joins TRBV2 to TRBJ2-1; TRBD1 matches 7 bases. The junction had 2 bases not matched to a gene; V was cut back by 6 bases and J by 0 bases. Germline CDR1 SNHLY, CDR2 FYNNEI. The CDR3 has 14 amino acids.

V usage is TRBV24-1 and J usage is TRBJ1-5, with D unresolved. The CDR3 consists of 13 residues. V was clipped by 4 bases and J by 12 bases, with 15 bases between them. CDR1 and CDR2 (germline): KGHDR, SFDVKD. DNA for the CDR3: TGTGCCACCAGTGAAGGCTCAGCGGCAGTCCAGCATTTT. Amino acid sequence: CATSEGSAAVQHF.

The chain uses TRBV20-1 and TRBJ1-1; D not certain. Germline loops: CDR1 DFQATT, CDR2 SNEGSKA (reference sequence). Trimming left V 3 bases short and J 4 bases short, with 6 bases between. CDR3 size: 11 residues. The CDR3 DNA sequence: TGCAGTGCTAGTTATCTCACTGAAGCTTTCTTT. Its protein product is CSASYLTEAFF.

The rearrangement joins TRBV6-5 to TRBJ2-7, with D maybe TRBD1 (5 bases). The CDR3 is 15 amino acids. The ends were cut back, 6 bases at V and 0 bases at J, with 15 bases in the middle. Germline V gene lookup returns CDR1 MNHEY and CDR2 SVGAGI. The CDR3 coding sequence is TGTGCCAGCAGGCTCCTGGACACAAGCTCCTACGAGCAGTACTTC. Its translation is CASRLLDTSSYEQYF.